This entry concerns a single T cell receptor beta chain. Repertoires were generated with immunoSEQ multiplex PCR, while TCRdb's copy carries only in-frame clones and drops some. Of approximately 82,000 clones detected, just under 85% appear once; the ten largest clones hold approximately 10%. The data derive from a study of blood T cell repertoires in COVID-19. Looking at the study overall: Sites across the United States, Italy and Spain contributed samples from acute and convalescent COVID-19. PBMCs, B-cell-depleted T cells, or T cells were the source of the cDNA or gDNA that made up the material.

CDR3 size: 18 residues. This TCR was recovered from a woman aged 70 to 79 with active or convalescent COVID-19. Source material: peripheral blood. This chain joins TRBV12-2 and TRBJ1-5; TRBD1 is taken as the D call from the table, unchecked against the DNA. TRBV12-2 is a pseudogene segment. In DNA form, the CDR3 reads TGTGCAAGTCGCTTAGTAGCACCTAAAGGGGGCTGCAATCAGCCCCAGCATTTT. Encoded protein: CASRLVAPKGGCNQPQHF.